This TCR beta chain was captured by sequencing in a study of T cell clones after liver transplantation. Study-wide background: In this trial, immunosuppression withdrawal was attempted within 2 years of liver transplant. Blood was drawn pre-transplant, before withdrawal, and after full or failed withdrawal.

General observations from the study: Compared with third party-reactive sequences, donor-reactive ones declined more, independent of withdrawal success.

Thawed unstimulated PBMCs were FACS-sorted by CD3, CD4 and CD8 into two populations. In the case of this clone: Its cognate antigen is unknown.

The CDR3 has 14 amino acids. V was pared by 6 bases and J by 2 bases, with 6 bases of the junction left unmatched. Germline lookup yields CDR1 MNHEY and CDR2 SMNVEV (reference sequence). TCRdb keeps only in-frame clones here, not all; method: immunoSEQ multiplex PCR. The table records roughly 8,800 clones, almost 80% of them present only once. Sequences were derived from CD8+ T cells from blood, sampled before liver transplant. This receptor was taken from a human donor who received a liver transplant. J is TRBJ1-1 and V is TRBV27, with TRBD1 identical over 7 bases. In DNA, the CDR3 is TGTGCCAGCAGACCGTCAGGGGGAAACACTGAAGCTTTCTTT. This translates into CASRPSGGNTEAFF.